This is a list of T cell receptor beta chains from one sample in a study of T cell responses to AZD1222 COVID-19 vaccine. TCRdb's copy holds only in-frame clones and misses some; the assay was immunoSEQ multiplex PCR. The sample shows about 120,000 clones, more than 75% of them seen only once. Sequenced here: peripheral blood, sampled on day 0 of AZD1222 vaccination. Receptors originate from an adult in good health. CDR3s include the opening cysteine and the closing phenylalanine or tryptophan. D genes are given only for firm matches. Clone size is shown for a subset of rows, as once, few, many or a class of expanded clone.

d_gene	v_gene	abundance	j_gene	CDR3nt	CDR3aa
TRBD1	TRBV12-3/TRBV12-4	few	TRBJ1-2	TGTGCCAGCGGACAGGGGTACTATGGCTACACCTTC	CASGQGYYGYTF
.	TRBV28	once	TRBJ1-2	TGTGCCAGCAGTGAACCGACAGCTAACTATGGCTACACCTTC	CASSEPTANYGYTF
TRBD1	TRBV4-2	.	TRBJ1-2	TGTGCCAGCAGCCAAGATTGGACAGGGGTTGATGGCTACACCTTC	CASSQDWTGVDGYTF
TRBD2	TRBV5-1	once	TRBJ2-5	TGCGCCAGCAGCCCCGGACTAGCGGGGGGTTGGGTTGAGACCCAGTACTTC	CASSPGLAGGWVETQYF
TRBD2	TRBV6-1	.	TRBJ2-7	TGTGCCAGCAGTGGAGCCCGGGGGGTAGTTAGCTACGAGCAGTACTTC	CASSGARGVVSYEQYF
.	TRBV27	few	TRBJ1-1	TGTGCCAGCAGTTTAAGAATGAGGGCCACTGAAGCTTTCTTT	CASSLRMRATEAFF
.	TRBV19	few	TRBJ1-1	TGTGCCAGTAGTAAGGGGAGGGATAACACTGAAGCTTTCTTT	CASSKGRDNTEAFF
.	TRBV27	.	TRBJ1-1	TGTGCCAGCAGACCCCTTATTCGGACTGAAGCTTTCTTT	CASRPLIRTEAFF
TRBD1	TRBV3-1/TRBV3-2	.	TRBJ1-3	TGTGCCAGCAGCCAAGAGAGGGGGCGGAACACCATATATTTT	CASSQERGRNTIYF
.	TRBV5-1	.	TRBJ1-5	TGCGCCAGCAGCTTGGGACGGGGGAATCAGCCCCAGCATTTT	CASSLGRGNQPQHF
.	TRBV19	.	TRBJ1-1	TGTGCCAGTAGTATCGATGGGGGGCGAGACACTGAAGCTTTCTTT	CASSIDGGRDTEAFF
.	TRBV25-1	.	TRBJ1-2	TGTGCCAGCAGTGACCCCGGGGGGTCTAACTATGGCTACACCTTC	CASSDPGGSNYGYTF
.	TRBV6-2/TRBV6-3	.	TRBJ2-1	TGTGCCAGCAGTTCACAGGGCCCTTCCTACAATGAGCAGTTCTTC	CASSSQGPSYNEQFF
TRBD1	TRBV12-5	.	TRBJ2-3	TGTGCTAGTGGTTTGGCGACAGGGGGCACAGATACGCAGTATTTT	CASGLATGGTDTQYF
.	TRBV6-1	.	TRBJ1-4	TGTGCCAGCAGTGAAGCAAGTTATGAAAAACTGTTTTTT	CASSEASYEKLFF